Below are 27 T cell receptor beta chains sequenced from a single sample in a study of blood T cell repertoires in COVID-19. Assay: immunoSEQ multiplex PCR; the TCRdb copy retains only in-frame clones and omits some. The table has roughly 260,000 clones, around 89% seen once; the top ten hold approximately 4%. Sequences were obtained from peripheral blood. Receptor source: a man between 60 and 75 years old who had recovered from COVID-19.

The CDR3 DNA reads TGTGCCACCAGTGAGGCGCTTAGGTCCTACGAGCAGTACTTC. Its translation is CATSEALRSYEQYF. The rearrangement links TRBV15 to TRBJ2-7; D is unresolved. The V and J ends lost 6 bases and 1 base respectively, with 13 bases between them. Germline CDR1 is LNHNV and CDR2 is YYDKDF (reference sequence). The CDR3 runs 14 residues.

The V call is TRBV7-8, the J call TRBJ2-7; 9 nucleotides line up with TRBD2. This CDR3 is built from 14 residues. Germline V gene data show CDR1 as SGHVS and CDR2 as FQNEAQ. Germline trimming cut 7 bases from V and 6 bases from J; bases unmatched to any gene: 10. Written as DNA, the CDR3 is TGTGCCAGCAAGGCGGGGGGGCCGAATAGCGAGCAGTACTTC. Its translation is CASKAGGPNSEQYF. The full variable domain, rest sourced from reference TRBV7-8 and TRBJ2-7, is GAGVSQSPRYKVAKRGQDVALRCDPISGHVSLFWYQQALGQGPEFLTYFQNEAQLDKSGLPSDRFFAERPEGSVSTLKIQRTQQEDSAVYLCASKAGGPNSEQYFGPGTRLTVT.

The gene calls are TRBV9 and TRBJ2-2; D not certain. The CDR3 is 17 amino acids. CDR1 is SGDLS, CDR2 YYNGEE, per germline. V was cut by 0 bases and J by 2 bases, with 14 bases left in between. CDR3 bases: TGTGCCAGCAGCGTAGCTGTTGGAGTCTCAAACACCGGGGAGCTGTTTTTT. This sequence encodes CASSVAVGVSNTGELFF.

CDR3 DNA: TGTGCCAGCAGGGACAGGTATATGTACTTC. Translation gives CASRDRYMYF. This chain links TRBV2 with TRBJ2-7; 7 nucleotides align to TRBD1. Germline V gene sequence: CDR1 SNHLY, CDR2 FYNNEI. Trimming took 6 bases from V and 12 from J; bases not matched to a gene: 5. This CDR3 comprises 10 residues.

V and J are TRBV5-1 and TRBJ1-1; TRBD1 might be the D (6 bases). This CDR3 has 14 amino acids. Between the trimmed V and J ends, which lost 4 bases and 2 bases, there was a span of 12 bases. CDR1 SGHRS and CDR2 YFSETQ come from the germline V gene. This CDR3 is CASSQGTVNTEAFF. The DNA of the CDR3 is TGCGCCAGCAGCCAGGGGACGGTAAACACTGAAGCTTTCTTT.

A few counts support this clone. The V call is TRBV11-1, the J call TRBJ2-1; maybe TRBD2 (5 bases). The germline gives CDR1 SGHAT, CDR2 FQDESV (reference sequence). V was clipped by 4 bases and J by 0 bases, with 7 bases between them. CDR3 length: 14 amino acids. This CDR3 reads CASSSDYSYNEQFF. The DNA of the CDR3 is TGTGCCAGCAGCTCTGACTACTCCTACAATGAGCAGTTCTTC.

V usage is TRBV30 and J usage is TRBJ1-4, with D possibly being TRBD1 (5 bases). V was shortened by 3 bases and J by 3 bases, with 14 bases between the two germline ends. The CDR3 totals 15 residues. Germline loops: CDR1 GTSNPN, CDR2 SVGIG (reference sequence). The CDR3 here is CAWSAGRLANEKLFF. CDR3 DNA: TGTGCCTGGAGCGCAGGGAGGTTAGCTAATGAAAAACTGTTTTTT.

V is TRBV9 and J is TRBJ1-4; a possible D gene is TRBD1 (6 bases). V was shortened by 0 bases and J by 3 bases, with 18 bases between the two germline ends. This CDR3 region has 18 residues. Germline CDR1 and CDR2: SGDLS and YYNGEE. The DNA for the CDR3 is TGTGCCAGCAGCGTAGGTAGTCGGCCGACAGGCTCTAATGAAAAACTGTTTTTT. It codes for CASSVGSRPTGSNEKLFF.

This chain uses TRBV18 with TRBJ1-3; possible D gene TRBD1, 5 bases. Germline-derived CDR1 and CDR2 are KGHSH and LQKENI. The CDR3 consists of 20 residues. Trimming cost V 3 bases and J 0 bases, with 24 bases left between them. In DNA, the CDR3 is TGTGCCAGCTCACCCTACCTCCTAGTGGAGCAGGGCCGCTCTGGAAACACCATATATTTT. This codes for CASSPYLLVEQGRSGNTIYF.

This chain uses TRBV7-9 with TRBJ1-1, with unresolved D. The CDR3 covers 13 residues. Germline CDR1 SEHNR, CDR2 FQNEAQ (reference sequence). V dropped 5 bases and J dropped 5 bases, with 12 bases sitting between them. The CDR3 protein is CASSIRPGTEAFF. CDR3 in DNA: TGTGCCAGCAGCATCCGACCCGGGACTGAAGCTTTCTTT.

The rearrangement joins TRBV5-1 to TRBJ1-3; D might be TRBD1 (5 bases). Germline V gene sequence: CDR1 SGHRS, CDR2 YFSETQ. The CDR3 extends over 15 amino acids. Deletions cut 4 bases from V and 0 bases from J, with 11 bases between. The CDR3 nucleotides read TGCGCCAGCAGCAGCGGGACCGCCTCTGGAAACACCATATATTTT. Protein: CASSSGTASGNTIYF.

This clone was recorded only once. This chain uses TRBV3-1 (or the pseudogene TRBV3-2) with TRBJ2-1; 7 bases line up with TRBD1. Germline V gene lookup returns CDR1 LGHDT and CDR2 YNNKEL (reference sequence). V trimming: 7 bases; J trimming: 7 bases; junction bases outside the gene matches: 13. This CDR3 is 15 amino acids long. The CDR3 protein is CASTETGSFRNEQFF. CDR3 DNA sequence: TGTGCCAGCACCGAGACAGGGAGTTTTAGGAATGAGCAGTTCTTC.

This chain connects TRBV27 to TRBJ1-2; D perhaps matches TRBD1 (5 bases). Germline assignment: CDR1 MNHEY and CDR2 SMNVEV (reference sequence). The CDR3 sequence is 15 residues long. Trimming took off 6 bases at V and 6 bases at J, with 20 bases between the two ends. The CDR3 is CASSPLTLGGDGYTF. The CDR3 DNA reads as TGTGCCAGCAGCCCCCTAACCCTCGGGGGGGATGGCTACACCTTC.

The V call is TRBV12-3 or TRBV12-4, the J call TRBJ2-5, with TRBD1 matching 7 bases. CDR3 length: 13 residues. V shed 5 bases, J shed 5 bases, and the junction held 5 bases outside the gene matches. The CDR3 loop reads CASSTGAGETQYF. CDR3 coding DNA: TGTGCCAGCAGTACAGGGGCCGGGGAGACCCAGTACTTC.

This sequence joins TRBV28 and TRBJ1-1; maybe TRBD1 (5 bases). The germline V gene has CDR1 MDHEN and CDR2 SYDVKM. CDR3 length: 14 residues. The V end was cut by 5 bases, the J end by 3 bases, with 13 bases between. CDR3 sequence: CASSPGGPDTEAFF. In DNA, the CDR3 is TGTGCCAGCAGTCCCGGGGGACCGGACACTGAAGCTTTCTTT. Full variable domain (rest looked up from reference TRBV28 and TRBJ1-1): DVKVTQSSRYLVKRTGEKVFLECVQDMDHENMFWYRQDPGLGLRLIYFSYDVKMKEKGDIPEGYSVSREKKERFSLILESASTNQTSMYLCASSPGGPDTEAFFGQGTRLTVV.

This chain uses TRBV27 with TRBJ2-2; TRBD1 is a possible D gene (5 bases). V was shortened by 3 bases and J by 5 bases, with 7 bases between the two germline ends. The CDR3 has 13 residues. Per germline, CDR1 MNHEY and CDR2 SMNVEV (reference sequence). As DNA, the CDR3 is TGTGCCAGCAGTTTCAGGGAAACCGGGGAGCTGTTTTTT. This translates into CASSFRETGELFF.

The gene calls are TRBV4-2 and TRBJ2-6; D unresolved. The V end lost 1 base, the J end lost 0 bases, and 10 bases lay between the germline ends. Germline V lookup: CDR1 LGHNA, CDR2 YNFKEQ. This CDR3 is built from 17 residues. CDR3 sequence reads: CASSQAPITSGANVLTF. CDR3 nucleotides: TGTGCCAGCAGCCAAGCGCCTATTACCTCTGGGGCCAACGTCCTGACTTTC.

The chain has TRBV15 and TRBJ2-1, with D perhaps matching TRBD1 (6 bases). Germline V gene data show CDR1 as LNHNV and CDR2 as YYDKDF (reference sequence). The CDR3 is 15 residues long. V was clipped by 0 bases and J by 5 bases, with 11 bases between them. The CDR3 region has the DNA TGTGCCACCAGCAGAGATCTGAACAGGGACAATGAGCAGTTCTTC. Residues: CATSRDLNRDNEQFF.

The V call is TRBV5-1, the J call TRBJ2-1; 7 nucleotides match TRBD1. Per germline, CDR1 SGHRS and CDR2 YFSETQ. The junction had 5 bases not matched to a gene; V was cut back by 2 bases and J by 9 bases. This CDR3 has 13 amino acids. The CDR3 bases are TGCGCCAGCAGCTTCGTCAGGGACAGTGAGCAGTTCTTC. Residues: CASSFVRDSEQFF.

The chain carries TRBV19 and TRBJ2-2; TRBD1 might be the D (5 bases). CDR1 and CDR2 from the germline V gene are LNHDA and SQIVND (reference sequence). Trimming pared 0 bases from V and 0 bases from J, leaving 11 bases between. The length of the CDR3 is 17 residues. In nucleotides, the CDR3 is TGTGCCAGTAGTATAGATGGGGCTATCGCGAACACCGGGGAGCTGTTTTTT. Protein sequence: CASSIDGAIANTGELFF.

The rearrangement joins TRBV18 to TRBJ2-1, with 7 bases that match TRBD2. Germline assignment: CDR1 KGHSH and CDR2 LQKENI. The CDR3 is 16 residues long. V shed 6 bases, J shed 3 bases, and the junction held 11 bases outside the gene matches. In nucleotides, the CDR3 is TGTGCCAGCTCTCCCTCCGGGACTATATTCTACAATGAGCAGTTCTTC. Amino acids: CASSPSGTIFYNEQFF.

The CDR3 DNA sequence: TGTGCCAGCAGCCTCGGGGGGACCGAAAAACTGTTTTTT. The encoded protein is CASSLGGTEKLFF. This sequence joins TRBV7-9 and TRBJ1-4, with D possibly TRBD1 on 5 matching bases. The CDR3 has 13 amino acids. Trimming cost V 5 bases and J 8 bases, with 12 bases left between them. Germline V gene data show CDR1 as SEHNR and CDR2 as FQNEAQ (reference sequence).

The rearrangement joins TRBV6-5 to TRBJ2-5, with 8 bases that match TRBD1. Germline V gene lookup returns CDR1 MNHEY and CDR2 SVGAGI. V gave up 10 bases and J gave up 4 bases; unmatched junction bases: 2. The CDR3 has 11 residues. In DNA form, the CDR3 reads TGTGCCACGACAGGGGTAGAGACCCAGTACTTC. Amino acid sequence: CATTGVETQYF.

The chain is built from TRBV7-2 and TRBJ2-3; D may be TRBD2 (5 bases). The CDR3 sequence is 15 residues long. CDR1 and CDR2 (germline): SGHTA, FQGNSA. The V and J ends lost 1 base and 1 base respectively, with 9 bases between them. CDR3 bases: TGTGCCAGCAGCTTAGAGGGAGTTGGCACAGATACGCAGTATTTT. Its protein product is CASSLEGVGTDTQYF.

The chain uses TRBV20-1 and TRBJ2-7, with a weak D call TRBD1 (6 bases). This CDR3 spans 14 amino acids. V lost 3 bases, J lost 6 bases, and 18 bases lay in between. Germline V gene lookup returns CDR1 DFQATT and CDR2 SNEGSKA (reference sequence). The CDR3 spells CSASKTGPFPEQYF. CDR3 bases: TGCAGTGCTAGTAAGACAGGCCCCTTTCCCGAGCAGTACTTC.

This chain links TRBV6-1 with TRBJ2-3; 8 bases match TRBD2. Unmatched junction bases numbered 8, after V lost 4 bases and J lost 2 bases. Germline-derived CDR1 and CDR2 are MNHNS and SASEGT. The CDR3 totals 16 residues. The CDR3 DNA follows: TGTGCCAGCAGTGGACCCGGGAGGGCCCCCACAGATACGCAGTATTTT. The encoded protein is CASSGPGRAPTDTQYF.

The chain joins TRBV2 to TRBJ1-5; perhaps TRBD1 as D (5 bases). Germline-derived CDR1 and CDR2 are SNHLY and FYNNEI. The CDR3 has 15 amino acids. The V and J ends lost 7 bases and 2 bases respectively, with 15 bases between them. CDR3 sequence (DNA): TGTGCCAGCACCTCGGGGGACGGCGGCAATCAGCCCCAGCATTTT. This gives the protein CASTSGDGGNQPQHF.